This TCR beta chain comes out of a study of cytotoxic CD8 clonotypes in ibrutinib-treated CLL. Across the whole study: Response samples were drawn at a median of about 13 months of treatment, range 6 to 36. Study-level results: A difference in sampling times existed between sustained-remission and progressing patients. Clonality climbed at ibrutinib response, then dropped toward baseline at progression.

A note on this clone: The target antigen is unknown.

Looked up from germline, CDR1 is MDHEN and CDR2 is SYDVKM. V was clipped by 2 bases and J by 2 bases, with 13 bases between them. CDR3 length: 15 residues. The protocol was immunoSEQ multiplex PCR, while the TCRdb copy is restricted to in-frame clones and leaves out a portion. This sample yields 100,000 to 150,000 clones, of which approximately 85% are seen a single time; roughly 1.9% belongs to the top ten. The receptor comes from a human donor with chronic lymphocytic leukemia. V gene TRBV28 combines with J gene TRBJ2-7; either TRBD1 or TRBD2 may fit D (6 bases each). Sequencing used PBMCs, obtained after 24 months of ibrutinib treatment. In DNA, the CDR3 is TGTGCCAGCAGTTTAGACGGGGGCAGTCCCTACGAGCAGTACTTC. As protein: CASSLDGGSPYEQYF.